Sequencing of this T cell receptor beta chain was carried out in a study of T-cell memory formation after mild COVID-19. Overall study results and limits: Pre-infection memory already had some responding clones, implying cross-reactive memory joined. Contracting CD8+ clones were enriched in EMRA, CD4+ mainly in CM and EM. Balance between CD4 and CD8 was seen in clones contracting day 15 to 85, and a CD4+ lean was seen in later expanders.

Worth noting for this clonotype: Its antigen is not identified.

It was 5'RACE with constant-segment primers that produced the TCR alpha and TCR beta cDNA libraries, which carried sample barcodes and UMIs. TCRdb analysed the 5' RACE reads with MiXCR anew, one entry per CDR3 protein. The sample shows about 210,000 distinct CDR3 sequences, around 27% of them seen only once. Germline V gives CDR1 SGHTA, CDR2 FQGNSA. The V end was cut by 1 base, the J end by 0 bases, with 7 bases between. This CDR3 spans 14 amino acids. This chain links TRBV7-2 with TRBJ2-7; D is unclear. The sample consisted of PBMCs or a T cell subset sorted from them (not recorded which). This TCR derives from an adult woman who had mild COVID-19 (a few samples of this study predate the infection). Cell type and time point are not known. The CDR3 sequence: CASSLVTDSYEQYF. The CDR3 bases are TGTGCCAGCAGCTTAGTAACCGACTCCTACGAGCAGTACTTC.